These 25 T cell receptor beta chains were sequenced from one sample in a study of T-cell reconstitution after alpha-beta-depleted transplantation in children. For TCRbeta, the library was prepared with unique molecular identifiers. MiXCR was run by TCRdb on the PCR reads, yielding one entry per CDR3 protein. Altogether just over 200,000 distinct CDR3 sequences are present, roughly 9.1% being singletons, with the ten largest covering 35% to 40%. Sample: PBMCs, mostly from graft donor cells, taken 360 days after TCRalphabeta/CD19-depleted stem cell transplant. The source of these receptors is a male patient aged 2-15 years who had a stem cell transplant for acute myeloid leukemia, so the T cells may come from the graft donor.

This chain joins TRBV4-1 and TRBJ2-7; 9 nucleotides align to TRBD1. This CDR3 contains 18 residues. Trimming removed 0 bases from V and 2 bases from J; junction bases left unmatched: 11. Germline CDR1 MGHRA, CDR2 YSYEKL. CDR3: CASSQEGQGPNFAYEQYF. The CDR3 nucleotides read TGCGCCAGCAGCCAAGAGGGACAGGGTCCTAATTTTGCCTACGAGCAGTACTTC.

This clonotype was seen more than once but under ten times. The genes are TRBV7-9 and TRBJ2-1, with a tentative D call TRBD1 (6 bases). CDR3 size: 11 residues. CDR1 SEHNR and CDR2 FQNEAQ come from the germline V gene (reference sequence). V lost 4 bases and J lost 12, with 10 bases in between. The CDR3 coding sequence is TGTGCCAGCAGCTCACAGGGCTTGCAGTTCTTC. Its translation: CASSSQGLQFF.

The sample holds many counts of this clonotype. The chain joins TRBV5-5 to TRBJ1-4; a weak D match, TRBD1 (5 bases). Germline values: CDR1 SGHKS, CDR2 YYEKEE (reference sequence). The CDR3 runs 16 residues. Trimming stripped 2 bases from V and 8 bases from J, with 19 bases between. The CDR3 region is CASSLMIKTAPEKLFF. CDR3 bases: TGTGCCAGCAGCTTAATGATCAAGACAGCCCCGGAAAAACTGTTTTTT.

This clonotype was counted ten times or more. The CDR3 here is CASSPLVNTGELFF. The CDR3 DNA reads as TGTGCCAGCAGCCCCCTAGTGAACACCGGGGAGCTGTTTTTT. The rearrangement uses TRBV6-4 and TRBJ2-2; no firm D call. CDR3 length: 14 amino acids. Germline CDR1 and CDR2: MRHNA and SNTAGT. Trimming removed 6 bases at V and 1 base at J, with 9 bases between.

The chain couples TRBV29-1 to TRBJ1-2; D remains ambiguous. V gave up 4 bases and J gave up 7 bases, with 16 bases separating them. CDR1 is SQVTM, CDR2 ANQGSEA, per germline. The CDR3 contains 13 residues. CDR3 nucleotides: TGCAGCGTTGTTAGGTCGGCCGGTGGTGGCTACACCTTC. It is translated as CSVVRSAGGGYTF.

The chain uses TRBV11-3 and TRBJ2-1; D is uncertain. Per the germline V gene, CDR1 is SGHNT and CDR2 is YENEEA. Trimming removed 4 bases at V and 9 bases at J, with 7 bases between. The CDR3 sequence is 11 residues long. DNA for the CDR3: TGTGCCAGCAGCTCAAACGGTGAGCAGTTCTTC. Amino acids: CASSSNGEQFF.

This clonotype has more than one count but fewer than ten. The chain joins TRBV12-3 or TRBV12-4 to TRBJ2-1, with 8 bases fitting TRBD1. The CDR3 extends over 16 amino acids. V trimming: 4 bases; J trimming: 10 bases; junction bases outside the gene matches: 15. Written as DNA, the CDR3 is TGTGCCAGCAGTTGGTCGGTGAAAACAGGGGGTCGAGAGCAGTTCTTC. Translation: CASSWSVKTGGREQFF.

This clonotype was picked up a small number of times. This chain joins TRBV5-5 and TRBJ2-2; D gene unclear. The CDR3 has 18 amino acids. Trimming pared 2 bases from V and 0 bases from J, leaving 17 bases between. Looked up from germline, CDR1 is SGHKS and CDR2 is YYEKEE (reference sequence). The chain's CDR3 is CASSFLAKIIANTGELFF. The CDR3 DNA reads TGTGCCAGCAGCTTTTTGGCCAAGATTATCGCGAACACCGGGGAGCTGTTTTTT.

This clonotype was counted between two and nine times. The chain is built from TRBV5-1 and TRBJ2-5, with D possibly being TRBD2 (5 bases). V was cut by 3 bases and J by 2 bases, with 20 bases left in between. Per the germline V gene, CDR1 is SGHRS and CDR2 is YFSETQ. The CDR3 totals 17 residues. DNA for the CDR3: TGCGCCAGCAGCTGGACTGATGGTCCTTACAGACAAGAGACCCAGTACTTC. This sequence encodes CASSWTDGPYRQETQYF. Complete variable domain (other parts from reference TRBV5-1 and TRBJ2-5): KAGVTQTPRYLIKTRGQQVTLSCSPISGHRSVSWYQQTPGQGLQFLFEYFSETQRNKGNFPGRFSGRQFSNSRSEMNVSTLELGDSALYLCASSWTDGPYRQETQYFGPGTRLLVL.

This clonotype has at least ten counts. The rearrangement links TRBV10-3 to TRBJ2-1; TRBD2 aligns across 11 bases. CDR1 ENHRY and CDR2 SYGVKD come from the germline V gene. The CDR3 has 15 amino acids. The J segment lost 0 bases and the V segment lost 8 bases, leaving 3 bases of the junction unmatched. In DNA, the CDR3 is TGTGCCATCCGACTAGCGGGGAACTCCTACAATGAGCAGTTCTTC. It encodes CAIRLAGNSYNEQFF.

This clonotype has only a few counts. The rearrangement uses TRBV7-6 and TRBJ2-3, with a weak D call TRBD2 (5 bases). The CDR3 extends over 16 amino acids. Germline CDR1 reads SGHVS; CDR2 reads FNYEAQ. The V end lost 5 bases, the J end lost 5 bases, and 20 bases lay between the germline ends. CDR3 sequence reads: CASSPRGSTGRDTQYF. CDR3 bases: TGTGCCAGCAGCCCCCGGGGTAGTACTGGGAGAGATACGCAGTATTTT.

The table lists this clonotype with many counts. This chain uses TRBV20-1 with TRBJ2-7; a weak D match, TRBD1 (5 bases). Germline-derived CDR1 and CDR2 are DFQATT and SNEGSKA (reference sequence). Deletions cut 1 base from V and 4 bases from J, with 14 bases between. The CDR3 is made up of 14 amino acids. In nucleotides, the CDR3 is TGCAGTGCTAGAGTCGCCCAGGGCTATTACGAGCAGTACTTC. Translated, it gives CSARVAQGYYEQYF.

The chain uses TRBV20-1 and TRBJ2-3, with unresolved D. V was shortened by 6 bases and J by 2 bases, with 9 bases between the two germline ends. CDR3 length equals 12 residues. CDR1 is DFQATT and CDR2 is SNEGSKA in the germline V gene (reference sequence). The CDR3 nucleotides are TGCAGTGCCCCTGGGGACACAGATACGCAGTATTTT. This sequence encodes CSAPGDTDTQYF.

The table lists this clonotype with a few counts. V is TRBV4-1 and J is TRBJ2-5, with no clear D. The length of the CDR3 is 15 residues. The V end lost 1 base, the J end lost 0 bases, and 9 bases lay between the germline ends. CDR1 MGHRA and CDR2 YSYEKL come from the germline V gene. CDR3 in amino acids: CASSQGVTNQETQYF. DNA of the CDR3: TGCGCCAGCAGCCAAGGTGTGACCAACCAAGAGACCCAGTACTTC.

This clonotype was seen a few times. The chain is built from TRBV29-1 and TRBJ2-7, with D perhaps TRBD1 or TRBD2 (5 bases each). Trimming removed 5 bases from V and 3 bases from J, with 14 bases in between. This CDR3 contains 13 residues. CDR1 is SQVTM, CDR2 ANQGSEA, per germline. CDR3 DNA sequence: TGCAGCGTTCGGGACGCGGGCCTCTACGAGCAGTACTTC. It is translated as CSVRDAGLYEQYF.

V usage is TRBV3-1 and J usage is TRBJ2-1, with 7 bases that match TRBD2. The CDR3 runs 15 residues. Germline V gene lookup returns CDR1 LGHDT and CDR2 YNNKEL (reference sequence). The V gene end was trimmed by 2 bases and the J gene end by 4 bases; junction bases not matched to a gene: 5. The CDR3 spells CASSQFTGGYNEQFF. As DNA, the CDR3 is TGTGCCAGCAGCCAATTTACGGGAGGTTACAATGAGCAGTTCTTC.

This clonotype was counted a few times. The chain has TRBV12-3 or TRBV12-4 and TRBJ1-2; D not resolved. The V and J ends lost 8 bases and 3 bases respectively, with 10 bases between them. The CDR3 sequence is 12 residues long. The DNA for the CDR3 is TGTGCCAGCTCTCCTCGGGACTATGGCTACACCTTC. The encoded protein is CASSPRDYGYTF.

V gene TRBV20-1 combines with J gene TRBJ2-7, with D perhaps TRBD1 or TRBD2 (6 bases each). CDR3 length equals 12 residues. Trimming removed 8 bases from V and 1 base from J, with 12 bases in between. Germline V CDR1 and CDR2: DFQATT, SNEGSKA (reference sequence). The CDR3 is CSPRGGSYEQYF. In nucleotides, the CDR3 is TGCAGTCCCAGAGGGGGGTCCTACGAGCAGTACTTC.

The chain recombines TRBV6-2 or TRBV6-3 with TRBJ2-3; 8 bases agree with TRBD2. The V segment lost 2 bases and the J segment 2 bases; nucleotides outside the gene matches: 9. CDR1 and CDR2 from the germline V gene are MNHEY and SVGEGT. The CDR3 extends over 17 amino acids. In DNA, the CDR3 is TGTGCCAGCAGTTACAGTCTAAGCGGGAGACTCACAGATACGCAGTATTTT. Translating gives CASSYSLSGRLTDTQYF.

This clonotype has ten or more counts. The chain couples TRBV7-8 to TRBJ2-7, with a weak D call TRBD2 (6 bases). The CDR3 loop spans 16 amino acids. V lost 1 base and J lost 2, with 15 bases in between. Germline V gene data show CDR1 as SGHVS and CDR2 as FQNEAQ. CDR3 in DNA: TGTGCCAGCAGCTTAGGGGTTAAGCTAGCGACCTACGAGCAGTACGTC. It encodes CASSLGVKLATYEQYV.

There are a few counts of this clonotype. V is TRBV4-2 and J is TRBJ2-5; no clear D. CDR3 length: 14 amino acids. Germline values: CDR1 LGHNA, CDR2 YNFKEQ. Trimming took 1 base from V and 4 from J, leaving 10 bases between them. The DNA for the CDR3 is TGTGCCAGCAGCCAAGGCTATAGGAGAGAGACCCAGTACTTC. Amino acid sequence: CASSQGYRRETQYF.

This clonotype was observed many times. This chain links TRBV14 with TRBJ2-1, with a weak D call TRBD1 (6 bases). Trimming stripped 0 bases from V and 5 bases from J, with 11 bases between. In germline, CDR1 is SGHDN, CDR2 FVKESK. The CDR3 loop spans 15 amino acids. The CDR3 reads CASSQDPRTDNEQFF. CDR3 coding DNA: TGTGCCAGCAGCCAAGATCCCAGGACAGACAATGAGCAGTTCTTC. Full variable domain (remainder filled in from reference TRBV14 and TRBJ2-1): EAGVTQFPSHSVIEKGQTVTLRCDPISGHDNLYWYRRVMGKEIKFLLHFVKESKQDESGMPNNRFLAERTGGTYSTLKVQPAELEDSGVYFCASSQDPRTDNEQFFGPGTRLTVL.

The V and J genes are TRBV10-3 and TRBJ1-5; D might be TRBD1 (5 bases). Germline loops: CDR1 ENHRY, CDR2 SYGVKD. This CDR3 spans 16 amino acids. Trimming left V 1 base short and J 5 bases short, with 15 bases between. The DNA for the CDR3 is TGTGCCATCAGTGAGTTTATCGACAGATCCTATCAGCCCCAGCATTTT. Protein: CAISEFIDRSYQPQHF.

There are many counts of this clonotype. The rearrangement joins TRBV29-1 to TRBJ2-3, with a weak D call TRBD2 (6 bases). The CDR3 is 15 amino acids. Germline values: CDR1 SQVTM, CDR2 ANQGSEA. Between the trimmed V and J ends, which lost 1 base and 6 bases, there was a span of 17 bases. CDR3 in DNA: TGCAGCGTTGAAGCGCGGGGACCACCGGCGGATACGCAGTATTTT. Its translation: CSVEARGPPADTQYF.

This clonotype was found many times. The rearrangement uses TRBV29-1 and TRBJ2-7; D remains ambiguous. There are 14 residues in the CDR3. The ends were cut back, 0 bases at V and 2 bases at J, with 11 bases in the middle. CDR1 and CDR2 (germline): SQVTM, ANQGSEA. The chain's CDR3 is CSVEDVGSPYEQYF. CDR3 nucleotide sequence: TGCAGCGTTGAAGATGTAGGATCCCCCTACGAGCAGTACTTC.